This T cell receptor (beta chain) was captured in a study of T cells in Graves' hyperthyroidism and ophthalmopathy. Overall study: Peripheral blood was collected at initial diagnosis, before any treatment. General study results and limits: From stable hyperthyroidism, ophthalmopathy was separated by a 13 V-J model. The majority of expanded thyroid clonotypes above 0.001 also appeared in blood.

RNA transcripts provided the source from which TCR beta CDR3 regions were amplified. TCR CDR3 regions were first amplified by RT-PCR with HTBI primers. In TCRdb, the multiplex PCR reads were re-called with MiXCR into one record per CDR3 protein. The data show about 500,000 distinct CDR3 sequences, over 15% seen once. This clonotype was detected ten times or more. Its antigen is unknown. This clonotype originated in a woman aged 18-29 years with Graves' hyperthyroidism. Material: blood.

The CDR3, as DNA: TGCAGCGCACCGGGACTAGCGGGAGTAGGCTCCTACAATGAGCAGTTCTTC. Protein sequence: CSAPGLAGVGSYNEQFF. The V and J genes are TRBV29-1 and TRBJ2-1, with 14 bases fitting TRBD2. CDR1 is SQVTM, CDR2 ANQGSEA, per germline. This CDR3 contains 17 residues. The V segment lost 7 bases and the J segment 0 bases; nucleotides outside the gene matches: 8.